This entry lists 20 T cell receptor beta chains sequenced from one sample in a study of blood T cell repertoires in COVID-19. Using immunoSEQ multiplex PCR, the repertoire was profiled, and TCRdb retains in-frame clones only, with some absent. The sample consists of about half a million clones, 80% to 90% of them appearing once. The sample consisted of peripheral blood. These TCRs come from a human donor in a cohort sampled during active COVID-19.

This chain connects TRBV6-6 to TRBJ1-2; no clear D gene. Germline V gene sequence: CDR1 MNHNY, CDR2 SVGAGI (reference sequence). Trimming shortened V by 7 bases and J by 5 bases, and 14 bases separated the two germline ends. CDR3 length: 13 amino acids. CDR3 sequence reads: CASTPPNEYGYTF. The CDR3 DNA follows: TGTGCCAGCACCCCCCCAAACGAGTATGGCTACACCTTC.

V and J are TRBV28 and TRBJ2-7, with 9 bases that match TRBD2. The trim removed 6 bases at V and 1 base at J, leaving 7 bases unmatched. This CDR3 has 15 residues. Per germline, CDR1 MDHEN and CDR2 SYDVKM. The chain's CDR3 is CASSTRREGSYEQYF. The CDR3 bases are TGTGCCAGCAGCACCCGGCGGGAGGGTTCCTACGAGCAGTACTTC.

J is TRBJ1-4 and V is TRBV6-5; 7 bases fit TRBD1. This CDR3 comprises 15 residues. CDR1 and CDR2 from the germline V gene are MNHEY and SVGAGI. V was pared by 2 bases and J by 6 bases, with 6 bases of the junction left unmatched. The CDR3 DNA reads TGTGCCAGCAGTTACCGAGGGGGCGGGCATGAAAAACTGTTTTTT. Protein: CASSYRGGGHEKLFF.

The rearrangement uses TRBV7-2 and TRBJ2-1; 12 positions agree with TRBD2. Germline V gene data show CDR1 as SGHTA and CDR2 as FQGNSA. The CDR3 runs 16 residues. V shed 4 bases and J 7 bases; nucleotides not matched to a gene: 8. The CDR3 DNA sequence: TGTGCCAGCAGCTCACCGGGACTAGCGGGCCCTAATGAGCAGTTCTTC. This gives the protein CASSSPGLAGPNEQFF. The entire variable domain, with the rest obtained from reference TRBV7-2 and TRBJ2-1, is as follows: GAGVSQSPSNKVTEKGKDVELRCDPISGHTALYWYRQSLGQGLEFLIYFQGNSAPDKSGLPSDRFSAERTGGSVSTLTIQRTQQEDSAVYLCASSSPGLAGPNEQFFGPGTRLTVL.

As DNA, the CDR3 is TGTGCCAGCAGCTTGCTGGGACAGGGGAATGCCGAGCAGTACTTC. This sequence encodes CASSLLGQGNAEQYF. This chain links TRBV5-8 with TRBJ2-7; the match to TRBD1 covers 10 bases. V dropped 1 base and J dropped 6; count of bases not matched to a gene: 7. The germline gives CDR1 SGHTS, CDR2 YDEGEE. This CDR3 is 15 amino acids long.

The chain joins TRBV7-3 to TRBJ2-7; 9 positions agree with TRBD2. From germline, CDR1 is SGHTA and CDR2 FQGTGA. This CDR3 region has 16 residues. V lost 3 bases, J lost 2 bases, and 8 bases stayed unmatched. In DNA, the CDR3 is TGTGCCAGCAGCTTTGAGGGGGCTAGCGGGACCTACGAGCAGTACTTC. This encodes CASSFEGASGTYEQYF.

DNA of the CDR3: TGTGCCGGCAAGCGGGAGAGGTCCACAGATACGCAGTATTTT. This gives the protein CAGKRERSTDTQYF. V and J are TRBV2 and TRBJ2-3; 8 nucleotides line up with TRBD2. With V trimmed by 11 bases and J by 2 bases, 9 bases remained unmatched. Germline CDR1 is SNHLY and CDR2 is FYNNEI. This CDR3 has 14 amino acids.

The count of this clone is one. The chain combines TRBV19 with TRBJ2-2; D call uncertain. Germline V lookup: CDR1 LNHDA, CDR2 SQIVND (reference sequence). This CDR3 has 15 amino acids. V dropped 2 bases and J dropped 6 bases, with 13 bases sitting between them. CDR3 coding DNA: TGTGCCAGTAGTATAATCACAGCCCCCGCCGGGGAGCTGTTTTTT. Protein product: CASSIITAPAGELFF.

The CDR3 region has the DNA TGTGCCAGCAGTTCTCACCCGGGACAGGGGTTCTTC. Amino acids: CASSSHPGQGFF. The chain carries TRBV6-5 and TRBJ2-1; 9 nucleotides line up with TRBD1. This CDR3 contains 12 residues. From germline, CDR1 is MNHEY and CDR2 SVGAGI. The J segment lost 15 bases and the V segment lost 4 bases, leaving 7 bases of the junction unmatched.

V gene TRBV3-1 (or the pseudogene TRBV3-2) combines with J gene TRBJ1-1, with D hard to call. V was pared by 0 bases and J by 2 bases, with 10 bases between. From germline, CDR1 is LGHDT and CDR2 YNNKEL (reference sequence). CDR3 length: 15 residues. CDR3 sequence reads: CASSQDWPGNTEAFF. For the CDR3, the DNA is TGTGCCAGCAGCCAAGACTGGCCGGGAAACACTGAAGCTTTCTTT.

The chain links TRBV4-2 to TRBJ2-7, with a possible D match to TRBD1 (7 bases). Trimming left V 4 bases short and J 5 bases short, with 21 bases between. From germline, CDR1 is LGHNA and CDR2 YNFKEQ. This CDR3 is 16 amino acids long. The CDR3 DNA reads as TGTGCCAGCAGCCGCAGGGGGACGGGAGACCCAAACGAGCAGTACTTC. Its translation: CASSRRGTGDPNEQYF.

This clone was picked up a small number of times. The chain is built from TRBV18 and TRBJ2-2; possibly TRBD2 for D (6 bases). V was pared by 3 bases and J by 7 bases, with 15 bases between. Per germline, CDR1 KGHSH and CDR2 LQKENI. The CDR3 spans 15 residues. The CDR3 is CASSPAGTASGELFF. The CDR3 nucleotides are TGTGCCAGCTCACCTGCCGGGACTGCTAGCGGGGAGCTGTTTTTT.

The chain carries TRBV6-5 and TRBJ1-1; tentatively, D is TRBD1 (6 bases). Germline V CDR1 and CDR2: MNHEY, SVGAGI. The CDR3 extends over 14 amino acids. V lost 4 bases and J lost 5, with 14 bases in between. The CDR3 here is CASSSNRVGTEAFF. In DNA, the CDR3 is TGTGCCAGCAGTTCTAACAGGGTGGGGACTGAAGCTTTCTTT.

The J gene is TRBJ1-2, the V gene TRBV27, with 7 bases matching TRBD1. The CDR3 sequence is 14 residues long. J was trimmed by 2 bases and V by 6 bases; bases with no gene match: 6. Looked up from germline, CDR1 is MNHEY and CDR2 is SMNVEV (reference sequence). CDR3 DNA: TGTGCCAGCAGGCTTGGGACAGCAAACTATGGCTACACCTTC. Translation gives CASRLGTANYGYTF.

The chain uses TRBV7-9 and TRBJ2-7; maybe TRBD1 (7 bases). The CDR3 runs 17 residues. Trimming left V 5 bases short and J 2 bases short, with 22 bases between. Per the germline V gene, CDR1 is SEHNR and CDR2 is FQNEAQ (reference sequence). The CDR3 DNA is TGTGCCAGCAGCCGTATGGCAGGGGGGAGGAGGCCCTACGAGCAGTACTTC. It translates to CASSRMAGGRRPYEQYF.

This clone was seen a few times. The J gene is TRBJ1-1, the V gene TRBV7-9, with 7 bases fitting TRBD1. The ends lost 7 bases at V and 6 bases at J; junction bases unmatched: 11. The CDR3 has 14 amino acids. Looked up from germline, CDR1 is SEHNR and CDR2 is FQNEAQ (reference sequence). CDR3 sequence reads: CASTKGTESPEAFF. CDR3 nucleotides: TGTGCCAGCACCAAAGGGACAGAGAGCCCTGAAGCTTTCTTT.

The chain uses TRBV7-4 and TRBJ2-1; 10 bases line up with TRBD1. Germline loops: CDR1 SGHVT, CDR2 SQSDAQ. The CDR3 runs 16 residues. V dropped 3 bases and J dropped 6; count of bases not matched to a gene: 8. The CDR3 bases are TGTGCCAGCAGCTTTTACCGGGACAGGGGTAGCAATGAGCAGTTCTTC. Translating gives CASSFYRDRGSNEQFF.

The chain joins TRBV24-1 to TRBJ2-5, with a possible D match to TRBD2 (5 bases). Germline CDR1 KGHDR, CDR2 SFDVKD. CDR3 length: 16 residues. V was shortened by 4 bases and J by 2 bases, with 16 bases between the two germline ends. The CDR3 loop reads CATSDGNVGLQETQYF. The CDR3, as DNA: TGTGCCACCAGTGACGGGAACGTCGGACTTCAAGAGACCCAGTACTTC.

V is TRBV5-1 and J is TRBJ2-1; 9 positions match TRBD2. Germline V CDR1 and CDR2: SGHRS, YFSETQ. The CDR3 covers 18 residues. V shed 1 base and J 0 bases; nucleotides not matched to a gene: 8. The CDR3 here is CASSLMPSGIPSYNEQFF. CDR3 DNA: TGCGCCAGCAGCTTGATGCCTAGCGGGATTCCCTCCTACAATGAGCAGTTCTTC.

This rearrangement joins TRBV6-5 to TRBJ1-3; tentative D call: TRBD1 (5 bases). The length of the CDR3 is 14 residues. Trimming pared 8 bases from V and 5 bases from J, leaving 16 bases between. From germline, CDR1 is MNHEY and CDR2 SVGAGI. This CDR3 reads CASSSPGIRNTIYF. The CDR3 DNA reads TGTGCCAGCTCCTCTCCAGGGATTCGAAACACCATATATTTT.